The 6 T cell receptor beta chains given below trace back to one sample, sequenced in a study of OX40 agonist ivuxolimab in advanced cancers. Sequenced by immunoSEQ multiplex PCR; TCRdb stores in-frame clones only, minus some. The data contain under 40,000 clones, roughly 84% of them singletons. This specimen consisted of CD4+ or CD8+ T cells sorted from blood, obtained in a trial of the OX40 agonist ivuxolimab. Receptors originate from an adult with an advanced solid tumor such as melanoma, head and neck, liver or kidney cancer.

As DNA, the CDR3 is TGTGCCACCAGACAGGGATTTAACACCGGGGAGCTGTTTTTT. It is translated as CATRQGFNTGELFF. This chain uses TRBV6-6 with TRBJ2-2; TRBD1 matches 7 bases. With V trimmed by 10 bases and J by 2 bases, 7 bases remained unmatched. The germline V gene encodes CDR1 MNHNY and CDR2 SVGAGI (reference sequence). This CDR3 spans 14 amino acids.

The chain uses TRBV13 and TRBJ2-1; no clear D. This CDR3 region has 15 residues. Germline V gives CDR1 PRHDT, CDR2 FYEKMQ (reference sequence). V lost 3 bases to trimming and J lost 5 bases, with 14 bases between them. CDR3 nucleotides: TGTGCCAGCAGCTTGGAGAGGCGGAATGACAATGAGCAGTTCTTC. This encodes CASSLERRNDNEQFF. Variable domain in full (rest from reference TRBV13 and TRBJ2-1): AAGVIQSPRHLIKEKRETATLKCYPIPRHDTVYWYQQGPGQDPQFLISFYEKMQSDKGSIPDRFSAQQFSDYHSELNMSSLELGDSALYFCASSLERRNDNEQFFGPGTRLTVL.

The V gene is TRBV6-1, the J gene TRBJ2-7; weak D call: TRBD1 (5 bases). V was shortened by 6 bases and J by 4 bases, with 10 bases between the two germline ends. This CDR3 region has 12 residues. Germline loops: CDR1 MNHNS, CDR2 SASEGT. The CDR3 nucleotides are TGTGCCAGCAGCCCCGACAGATACGAGCAGTACTTC. Its protein product is CASSPDRYEQYF.

The chain employs TRBV5-1 and TRBJ2-1, with D unclear. The CDR3 has 14 residues. Germline CDR1 SGHRS, CDR2 YFSETQ. V was shortened by 4 bases and J by 6 bases, with 14 bases between the two germline ends. The chain's CDR3 is CASSGQDPSNEQFF. The CDR3, as DNA: TGCGCCAGCAGCGGGCAGGACCCCTCCAATGAGCAGTTCTTC.

The chain recombines TRBV11-3 with TRBJ1-6; D uncertain. The ends were cut back, 0 bases at V and 8 bases at J, with 11 bases in the middle. Germline-derived CDR1 and CDR2 are SGHNT and YENEEA. This CDR3 has 15 amino acids. The DNA of the CDR3 is TGTGCCAGCAGCTTAGACTCGGCACGACATTCACCCCTCCACTTT. It specifies CASSLDSARHSPLHF.

This clone is a singleton in its sample. The CDR3 here is CASSLSDRAGYGYTF. The CDR3 DNA follows: TGTGCCAGCAGTTTATCGGACAGGGCTGGCTATGGCTACACCTTC. The V gene is TRBV28, the J gene TRBJ1-2, with 8 bases matching TRBD1. This CDR3 has 15 amino acids. Trimming at V came to 1 base and at J to 4 bases, leaving 5 bases not matched to a gene. Looked up from germline, CDR1 is MDHEN and CDR2 is SYDVKM.